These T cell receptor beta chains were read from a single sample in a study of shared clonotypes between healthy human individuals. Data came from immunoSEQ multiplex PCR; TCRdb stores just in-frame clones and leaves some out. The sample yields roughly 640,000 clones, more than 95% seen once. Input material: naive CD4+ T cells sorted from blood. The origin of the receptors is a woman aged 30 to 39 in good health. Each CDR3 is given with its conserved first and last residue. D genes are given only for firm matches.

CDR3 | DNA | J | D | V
CASLFLQYF | TGTGCCAGTCTATTTTTGCAGTACTTC | TRBJ2-7 | NA | TRBV19
CASSHLYTQYF | TGTGCCAGCAGTCACCTGTATACGCAGTATTTT | TRBJ2-3 | NA | TRBV27
CSVLLLGQVPAYEQYF | TGCAGCGTTCTTCTACTGGGGCAGGTACCCGCCTACGAGCAGTACTTC | TRBJ2-7 | NA | TRBV29-1
CASSLNKWPAFF | TGTGCCAGCAGCTTAAATAAGTGGCCAGCTTTCTTT | TRBJ1-1 | NA | TRBV7-9
CAWSVVRGRGNTIYF | TGTGCCTGGAGTGTTGTCAGGGGGCGCGGAAACACCATATATTTT | TRBJ1-3 | TRBD1 | TRBV30
CASSPWTSGPLYEQYF | TGTGCCAGCAGTCCTTGGACTAGCGGCCCCCTCTACGAGCAGTACTTC | TRBJ2-7 | TRBD2 | TRBV28
CAISLGQGNQPQHF | TGTGCCATCAGCCTAGGACAGGGCAATCAGCCCCAGCATTTT | TRBJ1-5 | TRBD1 | TRBV10-3
CASSPRGTSGYEQYF | TGTGCCAGCAGCCCCCGCGGGACTAGCGGTTACGAGCAGTACTTC | TRBJ2-7 | TRBD2 | TRBV9
CASSQGGGENEQYF | TGTGCCAGTAGCCAAGGGGGAGGAGAGAACGAGCAGTACTTC | TRBJ2-7 | NA | TRBV19
CASSYPSGRNEKLFF | TGTGCCAGCAGTTACCCCTCCGGGAGAAATGAAAAACTGTTTTTT | TRBJ1-4 | NA | TRBV28
CASRRSEQAKEAFF | TGTGCCAGCAGACGCTCGGAACAAGCGAAAGAAGCTTTCTTT | TRBJ1-1 | NA | TRBV5-5
CASSLQGVAYEQYF | TGTGCCAGCAGCTTACAGGGAGTGGCGTACGAGCAGTACTTC | TRBJ2-7 | NA | TRBV7-9
CAWKLGGGTYEQYF | TGTGCCTGGAAATTAGGGGGGGGAACCTACGAGCAGTACTTC | TRBJ2-7 | NA | TRBV30
CASSVGGLAGGAVYEQYF | TGTGCCAGCAGCGTAGGAGGACTAGCGGGAGGGGCCGTCTACGAGCAGTACTTC | TRBJ2-7 | TRBD2 | TRBV9
CASRSSGIDEQFF | TGTGCCAGCAGGTCTAGCGGGATCGATGAGCAGTTCTTC | TRBJ2-1 | TRBD2 | TRBV6-6
CASSRQLQVMNTEAFF | TGTGCCAGCAGCCGTCAATTACAGGTCATGAACACTGAAGCTTTCTTT | TRBJ1-1 | NA | TRBV5-4
CASSHLRVGPGDTQYF | TGCGCCAGCAGTCATCTCAGGGTGGGGCCGGGAGATACGCAGTATTTT | TRBJ2-3 | NA | TRBV5-1
CSARVAGNEQFF | TGCAGCGCACGTGTTGCTGGCAATGAGCAGTTCTTC | TRBJ2-1 | NA | TRBV29-1
CASSPIDSDEQYF | TGTGCCAGCTCACCGATAGACTCCGACGAGCAGTACTTC | TRBJ2-7 | NA | TRBV18
CASSTLTGKSSYEQYF | TGTGCCAGCAGCACCCTGACAGGGAAAAGCTCCTACGAGCAGTACTTC | TRBJ2-7 | TRBD1 | TRBV14
CASSLGLAGGRGYNEQFF | TGCGCCAGCAGCCTTGGACTAGCGGGAGGCCGTGGTTACAATGAGCAGTTCTTC | TRBJ2-1 | TRBD2 | TRBV4-1
CASTPPRAGRYQDTEAFF | TGTGCCAGCACTCCTCCCAGAGCAGGCCGGTATCAGGACACTGAAGCTTTCTTT | TRBJ1-1 | NA | TRBV21-1
CASSLTRDHYNEQFF | TGTGCCAGCAGCTTAACCCGGGACCACTACAATGAGCAGTTCTTC | TRBJ2-1 | NA | TRBV7-3
CASSFHPGPDTQYF | TGTGCCAGCAGTTTTCACCCGGGTCCAGATACGCAGTATTTT | TRBJ2-3 | NA | TRBV28
CASSKPGLAGVNEQFF | TGTGCCAGTAGTAAGCCGGGACTAGCGGGAGTCAATGAGCAGTTCTTC | TRBJ2-1 | TRBD2 | TRBV19
CASSYIDPGLSYEQYF | TGTGCCAGCAGTTACATAGACCCGGGACTCTCCTACGAGCAGTACTTC | TRBJ2-7 | NA | TRBV6-6
CSAQGYEQYF | TGCAGTGCTCAGGGGTACGAGCAGTACTTC | TRBJ2-7 | NA | TRBV20-1